These 3 T cell receptor beta chains were all obtained from the same sample, sequenced in a study of shared clonotypes between healthy human individuals. The protocol was immunoSEQ multiplex PCR, while the TCRdb copy is restricted to in-frame clones and leaves out a portion. Among just under 350,000 clones listed, 73% were seen once. Sequences were obtained from memory CD4+ T cells sorted from blood. The subset was: CD45RA-negative fraction. These receptors were taken from a man aged 25 to 45 in good health.

This chain joins TRBV2 and TRBJ2-1; 9 bases fit TRBD2. The V segment lost 4 bases and the J segment 7 bases; nucleotides outside the gene matches: 8. The CDR3 covers 15 residues. CDR1 is SNHLY and CDR2 is FYNNEI in the germline V gene. The CDR3 here is CASSGSRGRENEQFF. The CDR3 DNA reads TGTGCCAGCAGTGGTTCCCGCGGGAGGGAGAATGAGCAGTTCTTC.

V gene TRBV28 combines with J gene TRBJ1-1, with 8 bases lining up with TRBD1. The germline V gene has CDR1 MDHEN and CDR2 SYDVKM. The trim removed 8 bases at V and 3 bases at J, leaving 5 bases unmatched. This CDR3 is built from 13 residues. Here the CDR3 DNA reads TGTGCCAGCTTACAGGGGGGAGACACTGAAGCTTTCTTT. Translation gives CASLQGGDTEAFF.

This chain connects TRBV7-9 to TRBJ2-2, with 10 bases lining up with TRBD1. Germline assignment: CDR1 SEHNR and CDR2 FQNEAQ (reference sequence). After removal of 3 bases from V and 5 bases from J, the junction contained 12 bases not matched to a gene. CDR3 length: 18 amino acids. The CDR3 protein is CASSFLPGTGARTGELFF. CDR3 DNA: TGTGCCAGCAGCTTTCTGCCCGGGACAGGGGCCCGAACCGGGGAGCTGTTTTTT.